Below are 5 T cell receptor beta chains sequenced from a single sample in a study of T cell responses to AZD1222 COVID-19 vaccine. This table comes from immunoSEQ multiplex PCR, and its TCRdb copy is limited to in-frame clones, with some not included. The table shows over 100,000 clones, with almost 85% occurring only once. The sample consisted of peripheral blood, taken on day 0 of AZD1222 vaccination. The receptors stem from an adult in good health.

The chain couples TRBV11-3 to TRBJ2-3; the D gene is possibly TRBD2 (6 bases). Trimming took 3 bases from V and 1 from J, leaving 20 bases between them. The CDR3 loop spans 18 amino acids. CDR1 SGHNT and CDR2 YENEEA come from the germline V gene. In nucleotides, the CDR3 is TGTGCCAGCAGCTTCACCTTACTCCCTGGCGGGGGCACAGATACGCAGTATTTT. Protein sequence: CASSFTLLPGGGTDTQYF.

V is TRBV29-1 and J is TRBJ2-5; TRBD2 matches 8 bases. V was clipped by 7 bases and J by 5 bases; unmatched bases: 9. Germline values: CDR1 SQVTM, CDR2 ANQGSEA. There are 13 residues in the CDR3. The CDR3 bases are TGCAGCGGCTCGGGGGGGCCCTGGGAGACCCAGTACTTC. Encoded protein: CSGSGGPWETQYF.

The chain links TRBV19 to TRBJ2-7; the D gene is possibly TRBD1 (6 bases). Germline V CDR1 and CDR2: LNHDA, SQIVND (reference sequence). V lost 4 bases and J lost 2, with 18 bases in between. The length of the CDR3 is 16 residues. CDR3 nucleotide sequence: TGTGCCAGTAGTAAAAACTCAGGACAGTCGCCCTACGAGCAGTACTTC. Translated: CASSKNSGQSPYEQYF.

The rearrangement joins TRBV10-3 to TRBJ1-5; 7 bases match TRBD1. This CDR3 region has 14 residues. Germline V lookup: CDR1 ENHRY, CDR2 SYGVKD. V was clipped by 4 bases and J by 4 bases; unmatched bases: 4. CDR3 loop: CAISADRSNQPQHF. The DNA of the CDR3 is TGTGCCATCAGTGCGGACAGGTCTAATCAGCCCCAGCATTTT.

This clone was picked up a small number of times. The V and J genes are TRBV5-1 and TRBJ2-3, with 8 bases aligning to TRBD1. The CDR3 is 13 residues long. Germline values: CDR1 SGHRS, CDR2 YFSETQ. V gave up 5 bases and J gave up 3 bases; unmatched junction bases: 2. CDR3 sequence: CASSWDRTDTQYF. The CDR3 region has the DNA TGCGCCAGCAGTTGGGACAGGACAGATACGCAGTATTTT.